A single sample gave rise to the 4 T cell receptor beta chains below, sequenced in a study of monozygotic twins with inflammatory bowel disease. Each CDR3 protein gets one entry in TCRdb, which reprocessed the 5' RACE reads and gives no DNA. Here the sample table reports 330,000 or so distinct CDR3 sequences. Sequenced: blood. Receptors originate from a human donor with ulcerative colitis or Crohn's disease, or a healthy co-twin of an affected twin (not recorded which).

The gene calls are TRBV29-1 and TRBJ2-6. From germline, CDR1 is SQVTM and CDR2 ANQGSEA. The CDR3 extends over 12 amino acids. CDR3 residues: CSVDSGANVLTF.

The V gene is TRBV20-1, the J gene TRBJ1-2; absent DNA, TCRdb's TRBD1 call cannot be checked. CDR3 length: 12 residues. Looked up from germline, CDR1 is DFQATT and CDR2 is SNEGSKA (reference sequence). The CDR3: CSARLTDYGYTF.

J is TRBJ1-1 and V is TRBV3-1. This CDR3 spans 18 amino acids. CDR1 LGHDT and CDR2 YNNKEL come from the germline V gene (reference sequence). The CDR3 reads CASSQDSQDIIRGTEAFF.

This chain links TRBV28 with TRBJ2-6; checking the TCRdb D call of TRBD1 is not possible without DNA. This CDR3 is built from 17 residues. The V gene's germline CDR1 is MDHEN and CDR2 SYDVKM. The CDR3 region is CASSLGTGGSGANVLTF.